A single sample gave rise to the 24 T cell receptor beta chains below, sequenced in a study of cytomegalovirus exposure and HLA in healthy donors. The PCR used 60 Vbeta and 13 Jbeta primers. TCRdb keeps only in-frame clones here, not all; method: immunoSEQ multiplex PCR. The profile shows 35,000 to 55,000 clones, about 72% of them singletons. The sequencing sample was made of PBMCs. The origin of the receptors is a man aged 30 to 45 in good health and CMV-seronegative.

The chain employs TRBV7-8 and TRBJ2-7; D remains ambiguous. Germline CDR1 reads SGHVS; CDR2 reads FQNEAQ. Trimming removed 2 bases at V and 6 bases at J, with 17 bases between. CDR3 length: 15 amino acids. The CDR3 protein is CASSLWSQTSSEQYF. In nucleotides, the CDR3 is TGTGCCAGCAGCTTATGGTCACAGACCTCGTCCGAGCAGTACTTC.

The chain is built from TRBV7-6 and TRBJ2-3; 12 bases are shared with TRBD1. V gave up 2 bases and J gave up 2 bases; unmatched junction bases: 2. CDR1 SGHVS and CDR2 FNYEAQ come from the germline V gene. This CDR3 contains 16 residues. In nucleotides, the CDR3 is TGTGCCAGCAGCTTAAGGGACAGGGGGCTCACAGATACGCAGTATTTT. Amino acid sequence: CASSLRDRGLTDTQYF.

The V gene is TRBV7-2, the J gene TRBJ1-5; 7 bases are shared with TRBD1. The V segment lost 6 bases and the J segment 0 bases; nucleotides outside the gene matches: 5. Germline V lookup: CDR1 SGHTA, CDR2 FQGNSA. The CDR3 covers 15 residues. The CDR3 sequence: CASSFTGDSNQPQHF. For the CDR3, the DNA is TGTGCCAGCAGTTTTACAGGGGATAGCAATCAGCCCCAGCATTTT.

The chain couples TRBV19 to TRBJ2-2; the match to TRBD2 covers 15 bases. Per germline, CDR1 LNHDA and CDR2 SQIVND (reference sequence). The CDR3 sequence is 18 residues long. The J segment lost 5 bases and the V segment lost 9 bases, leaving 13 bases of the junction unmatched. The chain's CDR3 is CASLGLAGGLQGTGELFF. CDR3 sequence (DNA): TGTGCCAGCCTAGGACTAGCGGGAGGGCTTCAGGGGACCGGGGAGCTGTTTTTT. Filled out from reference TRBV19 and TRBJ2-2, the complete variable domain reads DGGITQSPKYLFRKEGQNVTLSCEQNLNHDAMYWYRQDPGQGLRLIYYSQIVNDFQKGDIAEGYSVSREKKESFPLTVTSAQKNPTAFYLCASLGLAGGLQGTGELFFGEGSRLTVL.

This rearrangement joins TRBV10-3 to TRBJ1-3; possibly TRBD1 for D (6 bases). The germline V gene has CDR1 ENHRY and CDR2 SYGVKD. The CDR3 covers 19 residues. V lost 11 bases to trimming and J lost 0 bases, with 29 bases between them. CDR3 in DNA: TGTGCCGCTCAAATGGGGGGGCAGGGAAGGTTAAGCTCTGGAAACACCATATATTTT. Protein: CAAQMGGQGRLSSGNTIYF.

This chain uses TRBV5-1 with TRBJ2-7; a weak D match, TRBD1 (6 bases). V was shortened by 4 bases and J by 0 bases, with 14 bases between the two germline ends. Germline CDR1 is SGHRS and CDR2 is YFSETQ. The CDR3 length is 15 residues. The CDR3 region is CASSTAGTRSYEQYF. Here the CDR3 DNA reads TGCGCCAGCAGCACTGCCGGGACACGCTCCTACGAGCAGTACTTC.

The CDR3 DNA sequence: TGTGCCAGCAGGGCGGGGGTCACTAATGAAAAACTGTTTTTT. Protein: CASRAGVTNEKLFF. This chain links TRBV28 with TRBJ1-4; D is possibly TRBD1 (5 bases). This CDR3 has 14 residues. Germline V gives CDR1 MDHEN, CDR2 SYDVKM. Trimming removed 6 bases from V and 2 bases from J, with 10 bases in between.

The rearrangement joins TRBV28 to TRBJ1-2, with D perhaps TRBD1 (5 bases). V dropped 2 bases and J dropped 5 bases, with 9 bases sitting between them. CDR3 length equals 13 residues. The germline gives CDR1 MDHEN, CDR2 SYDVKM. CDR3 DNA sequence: TGTGCCAGCAGTTTACAGGGTTGGTATGGCTACACCTTC. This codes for CASSLQGWYGYTF.

The CDR3 here is CASSFYNTGELFF. In nucleotides, the CDR3 is TGTGCCAGCAGTTTCTATAACACCGGGGAGCTGTTTTTT. The V call is TRBV28, the J call TRBJ2-2; D call uncertain. Germline V gene lookup returns CDR1 MDHEN and CDR2 SYDVKM. CDR3 length equals 13 residues. V was pared by 3 bases and J by 2 bases, with 4 bases between.

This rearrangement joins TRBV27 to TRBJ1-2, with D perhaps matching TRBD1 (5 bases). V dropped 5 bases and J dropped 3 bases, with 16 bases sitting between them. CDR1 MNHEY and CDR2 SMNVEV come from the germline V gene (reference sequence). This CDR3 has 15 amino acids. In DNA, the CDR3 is TGTGCCAGCAGTCTCCGACATGGGGCGGACTATGGCTACACCTTC. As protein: CASSLRHGADYGYTF.

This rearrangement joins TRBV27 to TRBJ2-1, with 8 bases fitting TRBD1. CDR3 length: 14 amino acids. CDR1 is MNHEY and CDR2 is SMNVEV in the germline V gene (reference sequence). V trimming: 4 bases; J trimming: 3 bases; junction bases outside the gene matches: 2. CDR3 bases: TGTGCCAGCAGTTACGGACAGGGCTACAATGAGCAGTTCTTC. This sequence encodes CASSYGQGYNEQFF.

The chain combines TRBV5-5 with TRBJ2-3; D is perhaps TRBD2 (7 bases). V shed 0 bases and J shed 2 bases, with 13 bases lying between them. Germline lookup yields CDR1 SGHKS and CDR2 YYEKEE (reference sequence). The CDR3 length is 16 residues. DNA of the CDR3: TGTGCCAGCAGCTTGGTAGGGGGGGGGCTCACAGATACGCAGTATTTT. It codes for CASSLVGGGLTDTQYF.

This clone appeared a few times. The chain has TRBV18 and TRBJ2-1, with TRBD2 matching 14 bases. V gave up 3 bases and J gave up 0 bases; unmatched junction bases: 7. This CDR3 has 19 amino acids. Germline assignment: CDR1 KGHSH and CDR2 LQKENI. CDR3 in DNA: TGTGCCAGCTCACCGCCCGGACTAGCGGGAGGTAACTCCTACAATGAGCAGTTCTTC. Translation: CASSPPGLAGGNSYNEQFF.

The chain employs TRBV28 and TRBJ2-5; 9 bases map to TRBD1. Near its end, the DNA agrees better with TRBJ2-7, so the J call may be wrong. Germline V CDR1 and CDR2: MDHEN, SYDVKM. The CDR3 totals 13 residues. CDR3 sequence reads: CASRTGGVYEQYF. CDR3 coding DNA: TGTGCCAGCAGGACAGGGGGTGTCTACGAGCAGTACTTC.

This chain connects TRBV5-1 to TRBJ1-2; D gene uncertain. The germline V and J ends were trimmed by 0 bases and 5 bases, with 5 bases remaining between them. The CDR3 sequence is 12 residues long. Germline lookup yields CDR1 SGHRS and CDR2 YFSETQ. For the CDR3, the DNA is TGCGCCAGCAGCTTGGGACAATATGGCTACACCTTC. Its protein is CASSLGQYGYTF.

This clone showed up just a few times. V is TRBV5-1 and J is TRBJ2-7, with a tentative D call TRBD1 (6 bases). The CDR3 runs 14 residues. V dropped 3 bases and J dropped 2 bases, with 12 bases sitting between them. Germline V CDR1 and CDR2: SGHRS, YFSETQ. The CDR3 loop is CASSSLDRAYEQYF. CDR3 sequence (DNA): TGCGCCAGCAGCTCTCTGGACAGAGCCTACGAGCAGTACTTC.

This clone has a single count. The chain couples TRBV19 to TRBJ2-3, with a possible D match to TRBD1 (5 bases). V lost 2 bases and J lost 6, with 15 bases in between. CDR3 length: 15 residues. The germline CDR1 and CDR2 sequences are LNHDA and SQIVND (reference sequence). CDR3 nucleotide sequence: TGTGCCAGTAGTATAACGGACATGGGCCCCGATACGCAGTATTTT. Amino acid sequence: CASSITDMGPDTQYF.

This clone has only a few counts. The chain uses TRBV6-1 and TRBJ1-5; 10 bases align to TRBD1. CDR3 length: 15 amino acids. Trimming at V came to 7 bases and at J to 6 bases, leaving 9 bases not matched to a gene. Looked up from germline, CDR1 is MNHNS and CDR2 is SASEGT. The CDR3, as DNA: TGTGCCAGCAACGTTCGACAGGGGGCCGGTCAGCCCCAGCATTTT. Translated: CASNVRQGAGQPQHF.

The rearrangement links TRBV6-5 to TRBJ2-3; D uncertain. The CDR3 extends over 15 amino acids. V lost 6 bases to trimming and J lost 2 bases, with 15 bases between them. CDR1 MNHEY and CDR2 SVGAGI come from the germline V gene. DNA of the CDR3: TGTGCCAGCAGCCGAACCCTAAGTTACACAGATACGCAGTATTTT. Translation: CASSRTLSYTDTQYF.

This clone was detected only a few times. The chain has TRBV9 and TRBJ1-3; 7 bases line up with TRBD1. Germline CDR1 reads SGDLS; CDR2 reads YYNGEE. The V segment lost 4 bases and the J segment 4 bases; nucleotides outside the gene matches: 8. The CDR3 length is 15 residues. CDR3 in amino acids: CASSPMTGTGNTIYF. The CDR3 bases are TGTGCCAGCAGCCCCATGACAGGGACCGGAAACACCATATATTTT. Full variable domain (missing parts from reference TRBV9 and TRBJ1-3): DSGVTQTPKHLITATGQRVTLRCSPRSGDLSVYWYQQSLDQGLQFLIQYYNGEERAKGNILERFSAQQFPDLHSELNLSSLELGDSALYFCASSPMTGTGNTIYFGEGSWLTVV.

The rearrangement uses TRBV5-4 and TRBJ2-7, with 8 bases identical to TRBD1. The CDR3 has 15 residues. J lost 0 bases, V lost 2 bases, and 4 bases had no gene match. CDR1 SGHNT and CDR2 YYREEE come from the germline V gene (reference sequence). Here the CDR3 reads CASSLDGTGSYEQYF. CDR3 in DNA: TGTGCCAGCAGCTTAGACGGGACAGGCTCCTACGAGCAGTACTTC.

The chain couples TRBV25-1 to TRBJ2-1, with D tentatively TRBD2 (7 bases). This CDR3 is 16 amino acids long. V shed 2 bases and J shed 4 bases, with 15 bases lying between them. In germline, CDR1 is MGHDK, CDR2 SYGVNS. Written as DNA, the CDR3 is TGTGCCAGCAGTGAACAGGGGAGGGGATGGTACAATGAGCAGTTCTTC. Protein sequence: CASSEQGRGWYNEQFF.

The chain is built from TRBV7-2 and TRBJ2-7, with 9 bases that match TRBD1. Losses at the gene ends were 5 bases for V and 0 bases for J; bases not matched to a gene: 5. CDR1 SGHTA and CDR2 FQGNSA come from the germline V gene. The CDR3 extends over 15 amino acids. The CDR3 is CASSRSTGGSYEQYF. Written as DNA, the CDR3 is TGTGCCAGCAGCCGTTCGACAGGGGGCTCCTACGAGCAGTACTTC.

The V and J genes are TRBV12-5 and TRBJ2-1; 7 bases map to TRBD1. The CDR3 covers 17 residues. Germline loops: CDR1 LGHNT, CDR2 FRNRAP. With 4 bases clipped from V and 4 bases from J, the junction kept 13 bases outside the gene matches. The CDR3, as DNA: TGTGCTAGTGGTTCGACCCAGACAGGGAATGGATACAATGAGCAGTTCTTC. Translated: CASGSTQTGNGYNEQFF. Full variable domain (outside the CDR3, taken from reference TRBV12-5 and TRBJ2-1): DARVTQTPRHKVTEMGQEVTMRCQPILGHNTVFWYRQTMMQGLELLAYFRNRAPLDDSGMPKDRFSAEMPDATLATLKIQPSEPRDSAVYFCASGSTQTGNGYNEQFFGPGTRLTVL.